The 31 T cell receptor beta chains presented below share a single source sample, sequenced in a study of cytomegalovirus exposure and HLA in healthy donors. Vbeta (60) and Jbeta (13) primers were used in the PCR. Generated by immunoSEQ multiplex PCR, the TCRdb table keeps only in-frame clones and is missing some. Counted here are fewer than 150,000 clones, roughly three quarters occurring once; the ten biggest clones make up 1.5% to 2%. Sequencing used PBMCs. The receptors here all came from a woman between 25 and 40 years old in good health and CMV-seronegative.

V and J are TRBV7-2 and TRBJ2-2; D may be TRBD1 (5 bases). Trimming left V 1 base short and J 7 bases short, with 10 bases between. Germline CDR1 reads SGHTA; CDR2 reads FQGNSA. This CDR3 has 14 residues. The CDR3 region has the DNA TGTGCCAGCAGCTTAGGACAGTCTTACGGGGAGCTGTTTTTT. The encoded protein is CASSLGQSYGELFF.

This clone has just a few counts. The chain joins TRBV11-2 to TRBJ2-3, with D tentatively TRBD1 (5 bases). The V end lost 8 bases, the J end lost 2 bases, and 14 bases lay between the germline ends. Germline lookup yields CDR1 SGHAT and CDR2 FQNNGV. This CDR3 has 14 amino acids. The CDR3 is CASGSQEFTDTQYF. The CDR3 nucleotides read TGTGCCAGCGGGTCACAGGAGTTCACAGATACGCAGTATTTT. Variable domain in full (rest from reference TRBV11-2 and TRBJ2-3): EAGVAQSPRYKIIEKRQSVAFWCNPISGHATLYWYQQILGQGPKLLIQFQNNGVVDDSQLPKDRFSAERLKGVDSTLKIQPAKLEDSAVYLCASGSQEFTDTQYFGPGTRLTVL.

This clone was found a few times. The chain couples TRBV28 to TRBJ2-7; 13 bases are shared with TRBD2. The CDR3 runs to 15 residues. Germline CDR1 is MDHEN and CDR2 is SYDVKM. J gave up 3 bases and V 7 bases, and 6 bases lay outside the gene matches. The CDR3 spells CASKLTSGRVYEQYF. The CDR3 nucleotides are TGTGCCAGCAAGTTAACTAGCGGGAGGGTCTACGAGCAGTACTTC.

This clone has just a few counts. The chain uses TRBV19 and TRBJ2-3; possibly TRBD1 for D (6 bases). This CDR3 region has 15 residues. The ends were cut back, 3 bases at V and 0 bases at J, with 10 bases in the middle. The germline CDR1 and CDR2 sequences are LNHDA and SQIVND (reference sequence). CDR3 sequence: CASSMGAASTDTQYF. CDR3 DNA: TGTGCCAGTAGTATGGGGGCGGCTAGCACAGATACGCAGTATTTT.

V is TRBV10-2 and J is TRBJ1-2; 7 positions match TRBD1. Germline V gene data show CDR1 as WSHSY and CDR2 as SAAADI. V lost 2 bases, J lost 8 bases, and 8 bases stayed unmatched. The CDR3 sequence is 14 residues long. The CDR3 DNA reads as TGCGCCAGCAGTGAGGGGCAGGGGGAACGGGGCTACACCTTC. It translates to CASSEGQGERGYTF.

This chain joins TRBV7-8 and TRBJ2-5; TRBD2 matches 11 bases. The V and J ends lost 5 bases and 2 bases, in that order; junction bases with no gene match: 10. This CDR3 comprises 17 residues. Germline loops: CDR1 SGHVS, CDR2 FQNEAQ. The CDR3 DNA reads TGTGCCAGCAGCCTCCGTCGGATAGCGGGGGGGCAAGAGACCCAGTACTTC. Protein: CASSLRRIAGGQETQYF.

The chain recombines TRBV7-3 with TRBJ2-2; tentatively, D is TRBD2 (5 bases). The CDR3 is 14 residues long. V was pared by 4 bases and J by 1 base, with 7 bases between. CDR1 is SGHTA, CDR2 FQGTGA, per germline. The CDR3 is CASSWAGNTGELFF. The CDR3 DNA follows: TGTGCCAGCAGCTGGGCGGGGAACACCGGGGAGCTGTTTTTT. The full variable domain, with the rest looked up from reference TRBV7-3 and TRBJ2-2, is GAGVSQTPSNKVTEKGKYVELRCDPISGHTALYWYRQSLGQGPEFLIYFQGTGAADDSGLPNDRFFAVRPEGSVSTLKIQRTERGDSAVYLCASSWAGNTGELFFGEGSRLTVL.

The chain has TRBV5-4 and TRBJ1-6; 8 bases fit TRBD1. V gave up 5 bases and J gave up 1 base; unmatched junction bases: 5. Germline V gene lookup returns CDR1 SGHNT and CDR2 YYREEE (reference sequence). The CDR3 is 16 amino acids. The CDR3: CASRGQGGSYNSPLHF. Written as DNA, the CDR3 is TGTGCCAGCAGAGGACAGGGAGGGTCCTATAATTCACCCCTCCACTTT.

V is TRBV2 and J is TRBJ1-5; no reliable D call. The CDR3 contains 15 residues. Between the trimmed V and J ends, which lost 1 base and 2 bases, there was a span of 9 bases. CDR1 and CDR2 from the germline V gene are SNHLY and FYNNEI. In DNA, the CDR3 is TGTGCCAGCAGTGAAGGGAGGGAGGGCAATCAGCCCCAGCATTTT. Translated: CASSEGREGNQPQHF.

The V gene is TRBV11-2, the J gene TRBJ1-4; a weak D match, TRBD1 (6 bases). V shed 5 bases and J shed 7 bases, with 20 bases lying between them. The CDR3 extends over 16 amino acids. Germline V CDR1 and CDR2: SGHAT, FQNNGV. The CDR3 loop reads CASSLGGGGPPEKLFF. CDR3 DNA sequence: TGTGCCAGCAGCCTAGGTGGGGGGGGGCCCCCTGAAAAACTGTTTTTT. The entire variable domain, with the rest obtained from reference TRBV11-2 and TRBJ1-4, is as follows: EAGVAQSPRYKIIEKRQSVAFWCNPISGHATLYWYQQILGQGPKLLIQFQNNGVVDDSQLPKDRFSAERLKGVDSTLKIQPAKLEDSAVYLCASSLGGGGPPEKLFFGSGTQLSVL.

The chain carries TRBV6-5 and TRBJ1-2; a weak D match, TRBD1 (6 bases). Germline loops: CDR1 MNHEY, CDR2 SVGAGI. The CDR3 consists of 14 residues. The V and J ends lost 5 bases and 2 bases respectively, with 12 bases between them. The CDR3 nucleotides read TGTGCCAGCAGTAACCAGGGGACGAACTATGGCTACACCTTC. Translation: CASSNQGTNYGYTF.

J is TRBJ2-1 and V is TRBV7-9; a weak D match, TRBD2 (6 bases). V was trimmed by 5 bases and J by 8 bases, leaving 10 bases between them. The CDR3 totals 12 residues. Germline V gene data show CDR1 as SEHNR and CDR2 as FQNEAQ (reference sequence). The CDR3 protein is CASSRLEYEQFF. The CDR3 DNA reads as TGTGCCAGCAGCCGACTAGAGTATGAGCAGTTCTTC.

The chain is built from TRBV12-5 and TRBJ1-2; 12 bases are shared with TRBD1. J gave up 7 bases and V 6 bases, and 6 bases lay outside the gene matches. CDR3 length: 14 residues. In germline, CDR1 is LGHNT, CDR2 FRNRAP. The CDR3 DNA sequence: TGTGCTAGTGGGTACGGGACAGGGGGCGGTGGCTACACCTTC. It yields the protein CASGYGTGGGGYTF.

The chain employs TRBV6-1 and TRBJ2-7, with TRBD1 identical over 7 bases. The CDR3 has 12 residues. V lost 1 base and J lost 10; bases outside the gene matches: 4. From germline, CDR1 is MNHNS and CDR2 SASEGT. This CDR3 reads CASSEGWDSQYV. The CDR3 coding sequence is TGTGCCAGCAGTGAAGGGTGGGACAGTCAGTACGTC.

This clone was detected only a few times. This chain connects TRBV5-4 to TRBJ2-3; 9 positions match TRBD1. The germline V gene has CDR1 SGHNT and CDR2 YYREEE (reference sequence). The V segment lost 2 bases and the J segment 2 bases; nucleotides outside the gene matches: 0. This CDR3 has 14 amino acids. CDR3 loop: CASSLQGATDTQYF. The CDR3 nucleotides read TGTGCCAGCAGCTTACAGGGGGCCACAGATACGCAGTATTTT.

V is TRBV28 and J is TRBJ2-3; 9 bases are shared with TRBD1. V lost 6 bases to trimming and J lost 3 bases; unmatched junction nucleotides: 7. Germline V CDR1 and CDR2: MDHEN, SYDVKM. CDR3 size: 15 residues. The CDR3 loop reads CASRRDRARTDTQYF. The CDR3 DNA reads TGTGCCAGCAGACGGGACAGGGCAAGAACAGATACGCAGTATTTT. Full variable domain (rest looked up from reference TRBV28 and TRBJ2-3): DVKVTQSSRYLVKRTGEKVFLECVQDMDHENMFWYRQDPGLGLRLIYFSYDVKMKEKGDIPEGYSVSREKKERFSLILESASTNQTSMYLCASRRDRARTDTQYFGPGTRLTVL.

This chain uses TRBV18 with TRBJ2-6; no definite D call. This CDR3 region has 15 residues. The V and J ends lost 3 bases and 0 bases respectively, with 6 bases between them. Germline V CDR1 and CDR2: KGHSH, LQKENI. The CDR3 nucleotides read TGTGCCAGCTCACCTCGGTTCTCTGGGGCCAACGTCCTGACTTTC. Amino acids: CASSPRFSGANVLTF. The full variable domain, its missing parts supplied by reference TRBV18 and TRBJ2-6, is NAGVMQNPRHLVRRRGQEARLRCSPMKGHSHVYWYRQLPEEGLKFMVYLQKENIIDESGMPKERFSAEFPKEGPSILRIQQVVRGDSAAYFCASSPRFSGANVLTFGAGSRLTVL.

The chain links TRBV5-4 to TRBJ2-5, with D possibly being TRBD2 (6 bases). CDR3 size: 14 residues. Trimming shortened V by 0 bases and J by 5 bases, and 11 bases separated the two germline ends. Per the germline V gene, CDR1 is SGHNT and CDR2 is YYREEE (reference sequence). CDR3 coding DNA: TGTGCCAGCAGCTTGGGCGGGGATACGGAGACCCAGTACTTC. Its translation is CASSLGGDTETQYF. The full variable domain, with the rest looked up from reference TRBV5-4 and TRBJ2-5, is ETGVTQSPTHLIKTRGQQVTLRCSSQSGHNTVSWYQQALGQGPQFIFQYYREEENGRGNFPPRFSGLQFPNYSSELNVNALELDDSALYLCASSLGGDTETQYFGPGTRLLVL.

The chain uses TRBV5-6 and TRBJ1-2, with D hard to call. Trimming left V 1 base short and J 8 bases short, with 15 bases between. The CDR3 is 14 amino acids. CDR1 is SGHDT and CDR2 is YYEEEE in the germline V gene. CDR3 sequence (DNA): TGTGCCAGCAGCTTGTTTTCCCCGGGAAGGGGCTACACCTTC. Translation: CASSLFSPGRGYTF.

The chain employs TRBV5-6 and TRBJ1-1, with a weak D call TRBD1 (6 bases). The germline V gene encodes CDR1 SGHDT and CDR2 YYEEEE. CDR3 size: 14 residues. V shed 3 bases and J shed 5 bases, with 14 bases lying between them. The DNA for the CDR3 is TGTGCCAGCAGCTGGGGTAGGGGGTGGACTGAAGCTTTCTTT. Translated: CASSWGRGWTEAFF.

The chain carries TRBV6-5 and TRBJ2-1; D unclear. Trimming left V 6 bases short and J 0 bases short, with 12 bases between. CDR3 size: 15 residues. The germline CDR1 and CDR2 sequences are MNHEY and SVGAGI. The CDR3 reads CASSHSHTSYNEQFF. The CDR3 region has the DNA TGTGCCAGCAGCCACAGCCATACCTCCTACAATGAGCAGTTCTTC.

The rearrangement uses TRBV13 and TRBJ2-1; D gene unclear. V was trimmed by 2 bases and J by 0 bases, leaving 8 bases between them. The V gene's germline CDR1 is PRHDT and CDR2 FYEKMQ (reference sequence). The CDR3 has 15 amino acids. The CDR3 nucleotides read TGTGCCAGCAGCTTATACCTAGGCTCCTACAATGAGCAGTTCTTC. It encodes CASSLYLGSYNEQFF.

This chain uses TRBV2 with TRBJ2-1; D might be TRBD1 (6 bases). Germline V gives CDR1 SNHLY, CDR2 FYNNEI. This CDR3 region has 12 residues. V gave up 4 bases and J gave up 10 bases, with 11 bases separating them. The DNA of the CDR3 is TGTGCCAGCAGTGTGTCAGGGGACGAGCAGTTCTTC. Residues: CASSVSGDEQFF.

The chain recombines TRBV27 with TRBJ1-2; D is perhaps TRBD1 (6 bases). CDR3 length: 13 residues. CDR1 and CDR2 (germline): MNHEY, SMNVEV (reference sequence). Trimming cost V 6 bases and J 8 bases, with 16 bases left between them. This CDR3 is CASSSPGAEGYTF. The CDR3 DNA follows: TGTGCCAGCAGCTCCCCAGGGGCTGAGGGCTACACCTTC.

The chain uses TRBV27 and TRBJ2-7; 7 bases align to TRBD1. CDR3 length equals 15 residues. With 5 bases clipped from V and 0 bases from J, the junction kept 7 bases outside the gene matches. In germline, CDR1 is MNHEY, CDR2 SMNVEV (reference sequence). The chain's CDR3 is CASSEGAETSYEQYV. The CDR3 nucleotides read TGTGCCAGCAGTGAGGGGGCCGAAACCTCCTACGAGCAGTACGTC.

This clone has a handful of counts. The rearrangement joins TRBV11-2 to TRBJ2-7, with 9 bases identical to TRBD2. CDR1 is SGHAT, CDR2 FQNNGV, per germline. The CDR3 extends over 16 amino acids. Germline trimming cut 4 bases from V and 5 bases from J; bases unmatched to any gene: 12. Here the CDR3 DNA reads TGTGCCAGCAGCTCCCGGGGTAGCGGGAGTCCCCACGAGCAGTACTTC. Protein sequence: CASSSRGSGSPHEQYF.

The V gene is TRBV7-6, the J gene TRBJ2-6, with D tentatively TRBD1 (5 bases). CDR1 SGHVS and CDR2 FNYEAQ come from the germline V gene. The CDR3 runs 16 residues. The V end was cut by 1 base, the J end by 3 bases, with 10 bases between. CDR3 residues: CASSLEGTGGANVLTF. The CDR3 nucleotides are TGTGCCAGCAGCTTAGAGGGTACAGGTGGGGCCAACGTCCTGACTTTC.

This chain joins TRBV10-3 and TRBJ2-1; possible D gene TRBD2, 7 bases. This CDR3 is built from 14 residues. Germline V CDR1 and CDR2: ENHRY, SYGVKD. The ends were cut back, 5 bases at V and 8 bases at J, with 16 bases in the middle. The CDR3 DNA reads TGTGCCATCAGTTTAGGGGGGGGCGCGGATGAGCAGTTCTTC. Translation gives CAISLGGGADEQFF.

This clone was observed once. The CDR3, as DNA: TGCAGCGGGCTTGGGAGGGGTCTCACAGATACGCAGTATTTT. Amino acid sequence: CSGLGRGLTDTQYF. J is TRBJ2-3 and V is TRBV29-1; 7 bases agree with TRBD2. This CDR3 comprises 14 residues. The trim removed 7 bases at V and 2 bases at J, leaving 9 bases unmatched. CDR1 is SQVTM, CDR2 ANQGSEA, per germline.

The chain is built from TRBV7-8 and TRBJ2-2, with D tentatively TRBD2 (6 bases). The V gene's germline CDR1 is SGHVS and CDR2 FQNEAQ. V dropped 2 bases and J dropped 6 bases, with 10 bases sitting between them. The CDR3 contains 14 residues. CDR3 region: CASSLMTGAGELFF. The DNA of the CDR3 is TGTGCCAGCAGCTTAATGACGGGAGCCGGGGAGCTGTTTTTT.

This clone appeared once. Other DNA sequences in the same sample also yield this CDR3. The chain recombines TRBV4-2 with TRBJ2-3; 12 bases are a match to TRBD2. The CDR3 contains 16 residues. Trimming at V came to 0 bases and at J to 3 bases, leaving 1 base not matched to a gene. CDR1 and CDR2 from the germline V gene are LGHNA and YNFKEQ. The CDR3 nucleotides read TGTGCCAGCAGCCAAGACCTAGCGGGGGGGACAGATACGCAGTATTTT. Amino acid sequence: CASSQDLAGGTDTQYF.